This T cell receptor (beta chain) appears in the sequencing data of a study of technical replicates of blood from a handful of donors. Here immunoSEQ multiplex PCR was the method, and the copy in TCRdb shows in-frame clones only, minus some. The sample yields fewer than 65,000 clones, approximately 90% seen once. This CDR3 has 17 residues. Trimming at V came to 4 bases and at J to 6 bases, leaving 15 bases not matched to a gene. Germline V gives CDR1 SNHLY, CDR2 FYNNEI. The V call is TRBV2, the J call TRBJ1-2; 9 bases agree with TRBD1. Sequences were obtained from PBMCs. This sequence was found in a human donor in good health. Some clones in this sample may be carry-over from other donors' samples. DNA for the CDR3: TGTGCCAGCAGTGGGGGACAGGGCTCAGAAGGGGTCCATGGCTACACCTTC. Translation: CASSGGQGSEGVHGYTF. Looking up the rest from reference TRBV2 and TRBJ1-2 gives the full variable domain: EPEVTQTPSHQVTQMGQEVILRCVPISNHLYFYWYRQILGQKVEFLVSFYNNEISEKSEIFDDQFSVERPDGSNFTLKIRSTKLEDSAMYFCASSGGQGSEGVHGYTFGSGTRLTVV.